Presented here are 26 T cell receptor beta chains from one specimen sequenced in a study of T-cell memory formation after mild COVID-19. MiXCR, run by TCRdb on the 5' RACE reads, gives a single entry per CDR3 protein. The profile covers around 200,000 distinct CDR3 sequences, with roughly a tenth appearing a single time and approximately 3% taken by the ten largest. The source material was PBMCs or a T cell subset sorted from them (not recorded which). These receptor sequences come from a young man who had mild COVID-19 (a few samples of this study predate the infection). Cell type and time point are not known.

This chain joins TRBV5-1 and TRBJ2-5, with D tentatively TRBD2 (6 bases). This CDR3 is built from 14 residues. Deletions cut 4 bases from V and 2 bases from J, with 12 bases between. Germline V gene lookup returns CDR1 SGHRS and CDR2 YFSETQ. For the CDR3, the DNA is TGCGCCAGCAGCAGAGGAGGGGTTCAAGAGACCCAGTACTTC. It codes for CASSRGGVQETQYF.

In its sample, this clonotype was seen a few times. The CDR3 DNA follows: TGTGCCAGCAAGACAGGGGGCTTCGCAGATACGCAGTATTTT. It yields the protein CASKTGGFADTQYF. The chain couples TRBV6-2 or TRBV6-3 to TRBJ2-3; the match to TRBD1 covers 10 bases. Looked up from germline, CDR1 is MNHEY and CDR2 is SVGEGT. The V and J ends lost 7 bases and 4 bases, in that order; junction bases with no gene match: 5. This CDR3 comprises 14 residues.

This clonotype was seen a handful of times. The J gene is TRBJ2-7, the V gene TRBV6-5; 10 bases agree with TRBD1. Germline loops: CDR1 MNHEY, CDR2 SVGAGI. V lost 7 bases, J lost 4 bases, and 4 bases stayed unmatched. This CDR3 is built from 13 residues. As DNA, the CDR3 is TGTGCCAGCAATAGACAGGGGGCATACGAGCAGTACTTC. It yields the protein CASNRQGAYEQYF.

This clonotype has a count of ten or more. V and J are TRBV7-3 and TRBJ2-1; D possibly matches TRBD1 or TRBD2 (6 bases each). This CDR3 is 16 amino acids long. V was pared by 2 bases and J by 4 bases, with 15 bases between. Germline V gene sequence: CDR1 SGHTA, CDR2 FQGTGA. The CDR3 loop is CASSLGGQGTYNEQFF. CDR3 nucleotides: TGTGCCAGCAGCTTAGGAGGCCAGGGGACTTACAATGAGCAGTTCTTC.

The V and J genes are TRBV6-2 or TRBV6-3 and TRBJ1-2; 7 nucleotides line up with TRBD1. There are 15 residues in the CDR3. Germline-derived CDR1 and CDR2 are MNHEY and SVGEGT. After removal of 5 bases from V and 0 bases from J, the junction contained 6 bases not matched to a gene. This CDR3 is CASSDPGTANYGYTF. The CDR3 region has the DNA TGTGCCAGCAGTGACCCCGGGACAGCTAACTATGGCTACACCTTC.

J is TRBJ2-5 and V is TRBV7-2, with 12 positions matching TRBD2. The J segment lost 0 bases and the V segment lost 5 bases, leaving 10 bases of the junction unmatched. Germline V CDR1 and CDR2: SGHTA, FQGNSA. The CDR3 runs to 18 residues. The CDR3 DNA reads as TGTGCCAGCAGCCCCCAAGGACTAGCGGGGACTTACCAAGAGACCCAGTACTTC. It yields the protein CASSPQGLAGTYQETQYF.

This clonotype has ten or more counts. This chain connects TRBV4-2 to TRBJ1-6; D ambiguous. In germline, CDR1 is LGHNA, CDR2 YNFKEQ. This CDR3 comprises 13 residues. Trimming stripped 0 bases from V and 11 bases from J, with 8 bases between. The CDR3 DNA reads TGTGCCAGCAGCCAAGATAAAGGGACACCCCTCCACTTT. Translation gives CASSQDKGTPLHF.

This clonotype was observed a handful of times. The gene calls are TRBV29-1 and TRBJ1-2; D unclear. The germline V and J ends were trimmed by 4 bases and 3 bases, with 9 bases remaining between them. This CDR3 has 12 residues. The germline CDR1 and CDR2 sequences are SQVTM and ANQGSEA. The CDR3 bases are TGCAGCGTTGTTGGGAGCCACTATGGCTACACCTTC. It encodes CSVVGSHYGYTF.

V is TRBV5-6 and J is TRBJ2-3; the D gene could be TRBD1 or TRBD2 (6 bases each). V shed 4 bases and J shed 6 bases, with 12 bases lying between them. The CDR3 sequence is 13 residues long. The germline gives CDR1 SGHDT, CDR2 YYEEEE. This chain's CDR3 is CASSHSGGDTQYF. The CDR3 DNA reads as TGTGCCAGCAGCCACTCCGGGGGCGATACGCAGTATTTT.

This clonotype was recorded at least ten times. CDR3 nucleotide sequence: TGTGCCAGCAGTCCACGCCCGGGGGATACGCAGTATTTT. This gives the protein CASSPRPGDTQYF. This chain joins TRBV12-3 or TRBV12-4 and TRBJ2-3; possibly TRBD2 for D (5 bases). Trimming removed 5 bases from V and 6 bases from J, with 12 bases in between. The CDR3 totals 13 residues.

The CDR3 bases are TGTGCCAGCAGCCAGGAATCCGCGGGGGCTTTAGAGACCCAGTACTTC. Its protein product is CASSQESAGALETQYF. This chain uses TRBV4-2 with TRBJ2-5, with a possible D match to TRBD2 (7 bases). The CDR3 totals 16 residues. Trimming left V 3 bases short and J 4 bases short, with 18 bases between. Germline loops: CDR1 LGHNA, CDR2 YNFKEQ.

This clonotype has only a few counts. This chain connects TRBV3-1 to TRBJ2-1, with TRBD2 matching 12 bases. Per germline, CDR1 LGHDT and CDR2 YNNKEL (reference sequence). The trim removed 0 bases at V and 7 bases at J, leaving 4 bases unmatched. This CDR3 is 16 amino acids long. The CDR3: CASSQDPSGGANEQFF. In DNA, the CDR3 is TGTGCCAGCAGCCAAGATCCTAGCGGGGGGGCAAATGAGCAGTTCTTC.

The CDR3 here is CASRPSGGPRDEQFF. Here the CDR3 DNA reads TGTGCCAGCAGACCTAGCGGGGGCCCCCGGGATGAGCAGTTCTTC. The J gene is TRBJ2-1, the V gene TRBV5-4; 10 nucleotides align to TRBD2. V shed 5 bases and J 8 bases; nucleotides not matched to a gene: 10. Germline-derived CDR1 and CDR2 are SGHNT and YYREEE (reference sequence). The length of the CDR3 is 15 residues.

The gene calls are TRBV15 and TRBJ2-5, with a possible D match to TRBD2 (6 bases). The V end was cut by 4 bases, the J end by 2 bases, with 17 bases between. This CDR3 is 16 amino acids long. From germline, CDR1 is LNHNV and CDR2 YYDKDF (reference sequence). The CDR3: CATSIDPTGVQETQYF. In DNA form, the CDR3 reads TGTGCCACCAGCATCGATCCGACGGGGGTTCAAGAGACCCAGTACTTC.

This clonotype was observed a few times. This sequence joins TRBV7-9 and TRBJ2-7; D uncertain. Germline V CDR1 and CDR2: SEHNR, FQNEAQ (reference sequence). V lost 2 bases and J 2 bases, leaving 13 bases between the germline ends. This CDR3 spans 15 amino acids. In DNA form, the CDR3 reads TGTGCCAGCAGCTTATATGGGCGTGACACCTACGAGCAGTACTTC. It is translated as CASSLYGRDTYEQYF.

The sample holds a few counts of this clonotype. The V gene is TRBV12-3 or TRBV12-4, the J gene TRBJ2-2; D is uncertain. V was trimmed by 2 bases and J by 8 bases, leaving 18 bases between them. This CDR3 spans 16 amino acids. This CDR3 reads CASSLQTGPSRGELFF. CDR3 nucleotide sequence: TGTGCCAGCAGTTTACAGACGGGTCCCTCAAGGGGGGAGCTGTTTTTT.

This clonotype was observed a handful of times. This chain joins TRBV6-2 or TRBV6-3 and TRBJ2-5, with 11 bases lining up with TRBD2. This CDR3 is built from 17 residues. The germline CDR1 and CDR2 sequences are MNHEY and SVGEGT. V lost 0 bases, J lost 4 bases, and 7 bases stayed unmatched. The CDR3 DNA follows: TGTGCCAGCAGTTACTCGGAGACTAGCGGGGTTTTAGAGACCCAGTACTTC. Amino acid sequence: CASSYSETSGVLETQYF.

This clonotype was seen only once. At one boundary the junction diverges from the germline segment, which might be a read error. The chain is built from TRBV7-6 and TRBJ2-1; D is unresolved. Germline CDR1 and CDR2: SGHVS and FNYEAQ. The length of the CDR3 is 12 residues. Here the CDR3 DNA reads TGTGCCAGCAGCTTGACTGCCGGTGGGCAGCTCTTC. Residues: CASSLTAGGQLF.

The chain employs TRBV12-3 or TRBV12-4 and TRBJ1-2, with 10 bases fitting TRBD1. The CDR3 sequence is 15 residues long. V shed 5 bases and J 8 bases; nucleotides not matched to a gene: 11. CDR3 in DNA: TGTGCCAGCAGTGAAGGCGACAGGGGGCGGCAGGGCTACACCTTC. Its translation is CASSEGDRGRQGYTF.

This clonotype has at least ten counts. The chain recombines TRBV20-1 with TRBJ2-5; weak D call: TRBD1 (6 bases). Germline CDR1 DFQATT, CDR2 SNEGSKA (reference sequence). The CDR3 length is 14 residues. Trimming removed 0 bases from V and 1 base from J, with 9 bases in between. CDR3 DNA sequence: TGCAGTGCTAGAGATGCAGGGGTCCAAGAGACCCAGTACTTC. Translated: CSARDAGVQETQYF.

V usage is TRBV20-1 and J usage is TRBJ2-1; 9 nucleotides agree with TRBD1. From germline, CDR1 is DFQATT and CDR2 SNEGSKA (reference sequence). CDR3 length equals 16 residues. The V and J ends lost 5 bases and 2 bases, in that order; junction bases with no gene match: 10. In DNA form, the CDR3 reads TGCAGTGCTCCCGGACAGGGGATTTTAACCTACAATGAGCAGTTCTTC. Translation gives CSAPGQGILTYNEQFF.

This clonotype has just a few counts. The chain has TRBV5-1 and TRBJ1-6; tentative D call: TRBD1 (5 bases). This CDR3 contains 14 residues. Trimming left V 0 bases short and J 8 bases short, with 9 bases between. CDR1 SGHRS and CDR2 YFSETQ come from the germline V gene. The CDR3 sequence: CASSLDGGDSPLHF. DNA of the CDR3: TGCGCCAGCAGCTTGGACGGGGGTGATTCACCCCTCCACTTT.

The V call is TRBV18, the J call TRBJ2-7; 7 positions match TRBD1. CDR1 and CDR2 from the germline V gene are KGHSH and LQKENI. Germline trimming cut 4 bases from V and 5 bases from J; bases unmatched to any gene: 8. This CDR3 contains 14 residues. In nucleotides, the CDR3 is TGTGCCAGCTCACACTCGACAGGGTTCGACGAGCAGTACGTC. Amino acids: CASSHSTGFDEQYV.

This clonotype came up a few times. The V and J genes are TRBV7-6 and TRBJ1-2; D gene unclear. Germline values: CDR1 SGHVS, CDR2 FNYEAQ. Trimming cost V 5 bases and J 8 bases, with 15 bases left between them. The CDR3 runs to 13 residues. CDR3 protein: CASSPGRLGGYTF. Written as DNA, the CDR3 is TGTGCCAGCAGCCCCGGAAGGTTGGGAGGCTACACCTTC.

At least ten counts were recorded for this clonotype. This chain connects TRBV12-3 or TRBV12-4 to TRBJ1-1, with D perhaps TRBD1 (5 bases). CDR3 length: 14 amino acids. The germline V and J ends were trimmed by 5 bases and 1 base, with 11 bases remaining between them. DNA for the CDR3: TGTGCCAGCAGTCCCCAGGGCACGAACACTGAAGCTTTCTTT. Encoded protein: CASSPQGTNTEAFF.

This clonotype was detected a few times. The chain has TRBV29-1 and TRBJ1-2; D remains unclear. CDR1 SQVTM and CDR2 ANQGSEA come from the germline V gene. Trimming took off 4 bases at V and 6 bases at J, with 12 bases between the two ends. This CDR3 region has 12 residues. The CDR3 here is CSVGGLMNGYTF. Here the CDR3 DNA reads TGCAGCGTTGGAGGGCTCATGAATGGCTACACCTTC.